This TCR beta chain was identified in a study of Graves' ophthalmopathy and Graves' hyperthyroidism (dated by TCRdb to the late 2010s). Background for the entire study: Peripheral blood was collected at initial diagnosis, before any treatment. To tell Graves' ophthalmopathy apart from Graves' hyperthyroidism, and to predict which patients would progress to ophthalmopathy, the study relied on TCR beta repertoire signatures. An independent validation cohort was composed of about 20 hyperthyroidism patients and around 16 patients who later progressed from hyperthyroidism to ophthalmopathy. Following sampling, methimazole starting at 30 mg daily was administered to hyperthyroidism patients, and high-dose intravenous methylprednisolone was administered to ophthalmopathy patients. In about six hyperthyroidism patients, T-cell repertoires of thyroid tissue and blood were compared. In total, 120 to 150 blood samples were TCR-sequenced: approximately 42 ophthalmopathy, some 75 hyperthyroidism and about 17 hyperthyroidism-to-ophthalmopathy patients. A discovery set of 90 to 100 patients (43 ophthalmopathy, around 57 stable hyperthyroidism) was enrolled to explore V-J signatures distinguishing ophthalmopathy from hyperthyroidism.

Looking up the germline V gene yields CDR1 MDHEN and CDR2 SYDVKM. Trimmed from V: 6 bases; trimmed from J: 7 bases; junction bases lacking a gene match: 17. Its CDR3 holds 16 amino acids, cysteine through phenylalanine. Only the CDR3 part of the read is kept: 48 bases, read in frame from the first base. The research as a whole found: In validation, the model predicted ophthalmopathy progression with about 71% sensitivity and approximately 78% specificity; roughly 12 predicted patients were CT-confirmed with GO in a median of approximately 6.5 months. Ophthalmopathy was separated from stable hyperthyroidism by the 13-signature model with about 89% sensitivity and about 83% specificity in cross-validation and with 80%/75% in the test set. Sample size was not predetermined statistically, and investigators were not blinded to group allocation. Among expanded thyroid clonotypes with frequency above 0.001, most also showed up in blood, which suggests that blood repertoires may reflect the thyroid immune response.

This clonotype was observed at least ten times. The antigen this receptor binds is unknown. One base away there is no much larger clone; base qualities are not given. Stable hyperthyroidism was defined as no progression to ophthalmopathy within 18 months of follow-up. Hyperthyroidism patients were newly diagnosed, were aged 18 to 65 years, and had a disease duration under 2 months. Patients with other autoimmune diseases, uncontrolled infections, pregnancy or lactation were excluded from the study. Clinical symptoms, serum thyroxine, TRAb, thyroid ultrasound and orbital computed tomography were used for diagnosis. Using Ficoll-Paque density gradient centrifugation, PBMCs were isolated from less than 11 ml of fresh peripheral blood. Trizol reagent was used to extract the total RNA, and its quality was then checked on an Agilent 2100 Bioanalyzer. For repertoire sequencing, the TCR beta CDR3 regions were amplified from RNA transcripts. A first-round RT-PCR used HTBI primers with the Qiagen OneStep RT-PCR kit, followed by a second-round multiplex PCR, size selection and purification. Sequencing of the libraries was carried out on an Illumina HiSeq2000 in paired-end mode with 100 bp reads. The original methods were these. Reads were processed with SOAPnuke, discarding reads with adapters, uncalled bases, mean Phred below 15, or no exact constant-primer or identifier match. COPE v1.2.5 was used to merge the high-quality paired reads. Each unique nucleotide sequence was treated as a clonotype, and MiTCR v1.1 was used to align the clonotypes to the IMGT TRB V, D and J references. The analysis was limited to V-J combinations with a frequency above 0.0001, which together covered approximately 99% of repertoires. A TCR clonal expansion and chaos score per V-J combination was defined as the ratio of F50 clonal expansion to chaos observed in the TCRdist matrix. Welch's t-statistics and random forest were used to narrow the features down to 13 V-J combinations, which were then fed into a naive Bayes classifier. The similarity between thyroid and blood repertoires was quantified using the Morisita-Horn index. TCRdb reworked the public reads: Q25 trimming with fastp, MiXCR clone assembly, productive beta chains retained. Rows are combined by CDR3 protein, so each entry shows the most common genes and DNA. TCRdb, not the original authors, processed these V and J calls. This sample is represented by 300,000 to 450,000 distinct CDR3 sequences; approximately 18% of them were singletons. Approximately 2.4% of the sample comes from the top ten.

The receptor was isolated from an adult woman with stable Graves' hyperthyroidism. The sample taken for sequencing was peripheral blood. The chain is made from TRBV28 and TRBJ2-7; 8 bases in between match TRBD2. The CDR3 region: CASSPAIGSGIEEQYF. The nucleotide sequence reads TGTGCCAGCAGCCCGGCCATCGGTAGCGGGATTGAGGAGCAGTACTTC.